The 4 T cell receptor beta chains below were found in one sample sequenced in a study of blood T cell repertoires in COVID-19 (dated by TCRdb to about 2020). Receptor amplification or capture employed the immunoSEQ multiplex PCR assay. TCRdb limited this immuneACCESS table to in-frame rearrangements with V and J called. A share of clones is missing; checked studies link under half to unresolved V genes, and the rest is unexplained. The sample table holds a few hundred thousand clones, of which roughly 89% were seen once. Approximately 5% of the sample belongs to the ten largest clones. The sequencing input was peripheral blood. All receptors derive from a woman aged 40 to 50 who had recovered from COVID-19.

CDR3 protein: CASTPGDGTDTQYF. CDR3 DNA sequence: TGCGCCAGCACTCCGGGGGACGGGACAGATACGCAGTATTTT. The V call is TRBV10-1, the J call TRBJ2-3; D perhaps matches TRBD2 (6 bases). Trimming took off 7 bases at V and 3 bases at J, with 14 bases between the two ends. The CDR3 totals 14 residues. Germline V lookup: CDR1 WNHNN, CDR2 SYGVQD (reference sequence).

V and J are TRBV27 and TRBJ1-3, with TRBD1 identical over 10 bases. The CDR3 covers 19 residues. Germline V gene sequence: CDR1 MNHEY, CDR2 SMNVEV (reference sequence). After removal of 6 bases from V and 0 bases from J, the junction contained 14 bases not matched to a gene. The CDR3 DNA sequence: TGTGCCAGCAGGCCGACAGGGGGCTACCGATCCAGCTCTGGAAACACCATATATTTT. Its protein product is CASRPTGGYRSSSGNTIYF.

The CDR3 loop reads CASSGQANTGELFF. CDR3 sequence (DNA): TGTGCCAGCTCCGGACAGGCGAACACCGGGGAGCTGTTTTTT. This rearrangement joins TRBV2 to TRBJ2-2, with TRBD1 matching over 7 bases. CDR3 size: 14 residues. Germline loops: CDR1 SNHLY, CDR2 FYNNEI. J gave up 0 bases and V 8 bases, and 3 bases lay outside the gene matches.

The CDR3 nucleotides read TGTGCCAGTTCCCCAGGGGGCCAGGGCTATGGCTACACCTTC. Translated: CASSPGGQGYGYTF. The chain is built from TRBV19 and TRBJ1-2; 8 positions match TRBD1. The CDR3 contains 14 residues. V lost 8 bases and J lost 4; bases outside the gene matches: 9. From germline, CDR1 is LNHDA and CDR2 SQIVND (reference sequence).